These T cell receptor beta chains were read from a single sample in a study of T cell changes during pregnancy in multiple sclerosis. Sequencing was performed with immunoSEQ multiplex PCR; in TCRdb, only in-frame clones are kept and a portion is missing. The sample contains about 73,000 clones, roughly 92% of which appear only once. The source material was peripheral blood, sampled in the third trimester of pregnancy. Receptor source: a female donor in good health, enrolled as a control in a pregnancy study. Each CDR3 is given with its conserved first and last residue. The D gene is left open where the match is weak. Clone size is shown for a subset of rows, as once, few, many or a class of expanded clone.

D gene	V gene	clone size	J gene	CDR3 DNA	CDR3 protein
.	TRBV7-6	.	TRBJ2-7	TGTGCCAGCAGCAGCAGGGGTATAGGCTACGAGCAGTACTTC	CASSSRGIGYEQYF
TRBD2	TRBV6-1	.	TRBJ2-3	TGTGCCAGCAGTGGGACTAGCGGGAGCTCAGATACGCAGTATTTT	CASSGTSGSSDTQYF
.	TRBV7-2	once	TRBJ1-4	TGTGCCAGCAGCTTTTTAAATTCCCACGTGAGGGAAAAACTGTTTTTT	CASSFLNSHVREKLFF
TRBD1	TRBV11-2	.	TRBJ1-3	TGTGCCAGCACGCCGGGACAGAGCTCTGGAAACACCATATATTTT	CASTPGQSSGNTIYF
TRBD2	TRBV15	.	TRBJ2-1	TGTGCCACCAGCGAGCGGGGGGTCTTCAATGAGCAGTTCTTC	CATSERGVFNEQFF
.	TRBV5-1	.	TRBJ1-6	TGCGCCAGCAGCTTGGCCGAGACAGCGGGATCACCCCTCCACTTT	CASSLAETAGSPLHF
.	TRBV6-1	.	TRBJ2-5	TGTGCCAGCTCAGGTAGTCAGGTTGGAGAGACCCAGTACTTC	CASSGSQVGETQYF
TRBD2	TRBV5-4	few	TRBJ2-3	TGTGCCAGCAGCCCTAGCGGGGGGTCGGCAGATACGCAGTATTTT	CASSPSGGSADTQYF
.	TRBV28	.	TRBJ1-1	TGTGCCAGCAGCCGAAGACAACCTTTCACTGAAGCTTTCTTT	CASSRRQPFTEAFF
.	TRBV6-6	.	TRBJ2-2	TGTGCCAGCAGCCACCTTAAGGGGTCCGGGGAGCTGTTTTTT	CASSHLKGSGELFF
TRBD2	TRBV5-8	.	TRBJ2-1	TGTGCCAGCAGCTTGACTCCCGGGAGGGTTTCCTACAATGAGCAGTTCTTC	CASSLTPGRVSYNEQFF
.	TRBV7-6	.	TRBJ1-1	TGTGCCAGCAGCTTTAGTCCGGGAGGGGGGGCGCTTATAAACACTGAAGCTTTCTTT	CASSFSPGGGALINTEAFF
TRBD1	TRBV30	.	TRBJ1-5	TGTGCCTGGAGTACGGACAGGGGGCTTGGAGGCAATCAGCCCCAGCATTTT	CAWSTDRGLGGNQPQHF
.	TRBV6-5	.	TRBJ2-7	TGTGCCAGCAGTTACTCCTCTTCGACAGGAACCTACGAGCAGTACTTC	CASSYSSSTGTYEQYF
.	TRBV19	.	TRBJ2-5	TGTGCCAGTAGTACAGGGCAACCCTCTGAGACCCAGTACTTC	CASSTGQPSETQYF
TRBD2	TRBV6-1	.	TRBJ2-5	TGTGCCAGCAGTGCGAGCGGGGGAGGAGAGACCCAGTACTTC	CASSASGGGETQYF
TRBD1	TRBV4-1	.	TRBJ2-3	TGCGCCAGCAGCCAAGCGGCAGGGGGCCTAGATACGCAGTATTTT	CASSQAAGGLDTQYF
TRBD1	TRBV28	.	TRBJ1-3	TGTGCCAGCAGTTTATTTGGGGACAGGGCTGGAAACACCATATATTTT	CASSLFGDRAGNTIYF
.	TRBV7-3	.	TRBJ1-1	TGTGCCAGCAGCTTCGGTGGGGGGATGAACACTGAAGCTTTCTTT	CASSFGGGMNTEAFF
TRBD1	TRBV5-5	.	TRBJ2-7	TGTGCCAGCAGCCTCCCGGGACAGGGTGAAGAGCAGTACTTC	CASSLPGQGEEQYF
.	TRBV21-1	once	TRBJ2-1	TGTGCCAGCTGCCAACCTGGGACAGGGACCTACAATGAGCAGTTCTTC	CASCQPGTGTYNEQFF
.	TRBV6-1	once	TRBJ1-2	TGTGCCAGCAGTAGCGGGGTCGGGAATGGCTACACCTTC	CASSSGVGNGYTF